This passage covers 10 T cell receptor beta chains from one sample sequenced in a study of beta chain features in type 1 diabetes. Every isolated RNA sample was fully reverse transcribed, so sequencing captured expressed TCRB transcripts. Assay: immunoSEQ multiplex PCR; the TCRdb copy retains only in-frame clones and omits some. Here the sample spans over 500,000 clones, 15% to 18% being singletons. Source material: naive CD4+ T cells from blood. These receptors all stem from a man younger than 35 in good health.

This clone was observed a few times. The gene calls are TRBV18 and TRBJ1-2; 7 nucleotides line up with TRBD1. Germline trimming cut 5 bases from V and 9 bases from J; bases unmatched to any gene: 9. Per the germline V gene, CDR1 is KGHSH and CDR2 is LQKENI. The CDR3 is 13 residues long. The CDR3 region is CASSDDRVSRYTF. Written as DNA, the CDR3 is TGTGCCAGCTCAGATGACAGGGTCTCGCGCTACACCTTC.

This clone has just a few counts. V is TRBV4-3 and J is TRBJ2-3; 9 bases align to TRBD1. Germline assignment: CDR1 LGHNA and CDR2 YSLEER. CDR3 length: 18 residues. The V and J ends lost 1 base and 0 bases, in that order; junction bases with no gene match: 8. The CDR3 bases are TGCGCCAGCAGCCAAGTCGTCCGCGGGACAGGGAGCACAGATACGCAGTATTTT. The encoded protein is CASSQVVRGTGSTDTQYF.

This clone was detected a few times. The rearrangement uses TRBV5-1 and TRBJ2-5, with 7 bases aligning to TRBD1. The V segment lost 4 bases and the J segment 4 bases; nucleotides outside the gene matches: 7. CDR1 and CDR2 (germline): SGHRS, YFSETQ. This CDR3 is built from 14 residues. This chain's CDR3 is CASSVQGSGETQYF. As DNA, the CDR3 is TGCGCCAGCAGCGTACAGGGGTCGGGAGAGACCCAGTACTTC.

V and J are TRBV18 and TRBJ1-2; D perhaps matches TRBD1 (6 bases). CDR3 length: 16 amino acids. Germline CDR1 and CDR2: KGHSH and LQKENI. V was shortened by 1 base and J by 8 bases, with 20 bases between the two germline ends. This CDR3 reads CASSPLMAGELGGYTF. The DNA of the CDR3 is TGTGCCAGCTCACCACTTATGGCAGGGGAGTTGGGAGGCTACACCTTC.

This clone was counted only a few times. V gene TRBV30 combines with J gene TRBJ1-2; no reliable D call. The CDR3 loop spans 12 amino acids. The germline V gene encodes CDR1 GTSNPN and CDR2 SVGIG (reference sequence). Trimming cost V 5 bases and J 1 base, with 8 bases left between them. The CDR3 bases are TGTGCCTGGGTTACACTTAACTATGGCTACACCTTC. The encoded protein is CAWVTLNYGYTF.

The CDR3 protein is CATRGYPPYEQYF. The CDR3, as DNA: TGTGCCACCAGGGGGTATCCCCCCTACGAGCAGTACTTC. The chain has TRBV15 and TRBJ2-7; no definite D call. V was clipped by 6 bases and J by 2 bases, with 11 bases between them. The CDR3 loop spans 13 amino acids. Germline-derived CDR1 and CDR2 are LNHNV and YYDKDF (reference sequence).

This clone was seen a few times. CDR3 in DNA: TGCAGCGGGCGGGGGGCGCGAGACACTGAAGCTTTCTTT. It is translated as CSGRGARDTEAFF. The chain recombines TRBV29-1 with TRBJ1-1; D may be TRBD1 (6 bases). Germline CDR1 and CDR2: SQVTM and ANQGSEA. V was shortened by 7 bases and J by 3 bases, with 15 bases between the two germline ends. This CDR3 has 13 amino acids.

This clone was counted a few times. The chain couples TRBV4-3 to TRBJ2-2; D is ambiguous. The CDR3 runs to 15 residues. Germline V lookup: CDR1 LGHNA, CDR2 YSLEER. V was cut by 0 bases and J by 1 base, with 6 bases left in between. CDR3 loop: CASSQDLLNTGELFF. In DNA, the CDR3 is TGCGCCAGCAGCCAAGATCTCCTGAACACCGGGGAGCTGTTTTTT.

This clone appeared a few times. The rearrangement uses TRBV4-3 and TRBJ2-2; TRBD1 agrees at 7 bases. V lost 0 bases and J lost 0; bases outside the gene matches: 7. The CDR3 extends over 18 amino acids. CDR1 LGHNA and CDR2 YSLEER come from the germline V gene. The CDR3 sequence: CASSQDILGQPNTGELFF. The CDR3 DNA follows: TGCGCCAGCAGCCAAGACATATTGGGACAGCCGAACACCGGGGAGCTGTTTTTT.

The chain recombines TRBV5-1 with TRBJ2-7; 8 bases align to TRBD2. The V and J ends lost 2 bases and 2 bases, in that order; junction bases with no gene match: 6. The CDR3 consists of 15 residues. Germline-derived CDR1 and CDR2 are SGHRS and YFSETQ. Here the CDR3 reads CASSLLAERTYEQYF. Written as DNA, the CDR3 is TGCGCCAGCAGCTTACTAGCGGAAAGAACCTACGAGCAGTACTTC.